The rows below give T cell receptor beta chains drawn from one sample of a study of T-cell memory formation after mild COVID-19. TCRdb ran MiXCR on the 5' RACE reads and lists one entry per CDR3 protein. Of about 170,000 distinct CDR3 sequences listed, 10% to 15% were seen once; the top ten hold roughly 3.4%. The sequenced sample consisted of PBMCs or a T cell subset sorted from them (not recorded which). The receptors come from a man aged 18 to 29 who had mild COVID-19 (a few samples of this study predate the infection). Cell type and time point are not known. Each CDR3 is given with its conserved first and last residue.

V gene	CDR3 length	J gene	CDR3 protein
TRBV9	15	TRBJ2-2	CASSVAGGFTGELFF
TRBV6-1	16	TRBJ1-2	CASSEHAEQPNYGYTF
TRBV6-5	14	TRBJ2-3	CASSYSSGQDTQYF
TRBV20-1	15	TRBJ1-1	CSARLTGAGNTEAFF
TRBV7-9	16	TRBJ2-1	CASSRGQVGAFREQFF
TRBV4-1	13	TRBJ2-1	CASSQPGGNEQFF
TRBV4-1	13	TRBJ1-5	CASSQFSDQPQHF
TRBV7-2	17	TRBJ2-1	CASSPSTRTSGGAWEFF
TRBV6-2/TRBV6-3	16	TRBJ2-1	CASSSGPGQGYNEQFF
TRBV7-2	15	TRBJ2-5	CASSRQGLLRETQYF
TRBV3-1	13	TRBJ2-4	CASSQDSGNIQYF
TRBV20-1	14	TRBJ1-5	CSGTSHRAGQPQHF
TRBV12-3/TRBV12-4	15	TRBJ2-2	CASRLDTRGIGELFF
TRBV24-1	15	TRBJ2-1	CATSGTGTGLNEQFF
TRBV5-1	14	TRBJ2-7	CASSPGTPGDEQYF
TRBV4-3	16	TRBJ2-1	CASSSTGTDSYNEQFF
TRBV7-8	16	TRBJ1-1	CASSLPDRVRDTEAFF
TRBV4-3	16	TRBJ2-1	CASSQDLTGSYNEQFF
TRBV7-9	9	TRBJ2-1	CASSPRVGF
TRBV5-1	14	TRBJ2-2	CASSLQGVTGELFF
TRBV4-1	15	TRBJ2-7	CASRQGTGSTYEQYF
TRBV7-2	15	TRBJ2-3	CASSLDFALTDTQYF
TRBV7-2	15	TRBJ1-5	CASSPGTARVQPQHF
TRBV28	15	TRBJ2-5	CASSPGMGLQETQYF
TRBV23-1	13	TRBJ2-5	CASSLPGLGTQYF
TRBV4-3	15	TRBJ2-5	CASSQEWRGEETQYF
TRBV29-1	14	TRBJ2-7	CSVARGTGDSKQYF
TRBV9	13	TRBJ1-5	CASSVDADQPQHF
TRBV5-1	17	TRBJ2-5	CASSPLELAAIQETQYF
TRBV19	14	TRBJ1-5	CASTKSRANQPQHF
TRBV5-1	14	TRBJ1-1	CASSSEGRAPEAFF
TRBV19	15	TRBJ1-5	CASSMRDPEGQPQHF
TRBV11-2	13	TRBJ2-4	CASSWVAKNIQYF
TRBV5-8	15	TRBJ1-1	CASSRGLSTNTEAFF
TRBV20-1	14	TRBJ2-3	CSARDPRRTDTQYF
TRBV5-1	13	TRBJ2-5	CASSTQQRETQYF
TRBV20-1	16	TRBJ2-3	CSAMFPSGGHTDTQYF
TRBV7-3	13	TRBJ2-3	CASSPQGTDTQYF
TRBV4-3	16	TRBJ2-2	CASSQEGAGGSGELFF
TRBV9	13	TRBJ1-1	CASSVRGGTEAFF
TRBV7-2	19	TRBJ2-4	CASSTPSAAGTLAKNIQYF
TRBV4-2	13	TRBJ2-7	CASGGADSYEQYF
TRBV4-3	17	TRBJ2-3	CASSQVSWPEVSDTQYF
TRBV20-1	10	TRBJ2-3	CSAPLPGQYF
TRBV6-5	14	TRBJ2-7	CASSYSGMGYEQYF
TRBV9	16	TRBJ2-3	CASSPRGQGFSDTQYF
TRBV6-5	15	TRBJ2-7	CASSLLPTGLYEQYF
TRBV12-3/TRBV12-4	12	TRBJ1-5	CASSLDPQPQHF
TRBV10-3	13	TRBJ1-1	CAISEGWNTEAFF
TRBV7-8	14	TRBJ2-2	CASSYPGLPGELFF
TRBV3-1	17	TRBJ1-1	CASSQAWTGIRGAEAFF
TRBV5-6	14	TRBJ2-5	CASSLIGGEETQYF